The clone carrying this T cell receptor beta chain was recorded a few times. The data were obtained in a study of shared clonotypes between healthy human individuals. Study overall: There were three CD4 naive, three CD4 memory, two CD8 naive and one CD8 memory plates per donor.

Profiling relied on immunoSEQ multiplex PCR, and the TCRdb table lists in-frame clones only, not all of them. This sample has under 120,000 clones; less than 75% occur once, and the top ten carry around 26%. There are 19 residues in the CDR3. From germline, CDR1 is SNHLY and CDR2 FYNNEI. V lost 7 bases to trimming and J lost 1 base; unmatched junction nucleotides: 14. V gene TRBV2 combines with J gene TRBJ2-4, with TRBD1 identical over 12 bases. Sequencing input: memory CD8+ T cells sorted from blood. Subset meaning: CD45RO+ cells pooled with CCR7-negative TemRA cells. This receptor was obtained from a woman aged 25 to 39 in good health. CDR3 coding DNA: TGTGCCAGCATGGGGAGGGACAGGGGGCAACATTCGGCCAAAAACATTCAGTACTTC. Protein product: CASMGRDRGQHSAKNIQYF.